The TCR beta chain under discussion was sequenced for a study of blood T cell repertoires in COVID-19. Background on the study: The United States, Italy and Spain were the sources of the acute and convalescent COVID-19 samples. T cells, B-cell-depleted T cells, or PBMCs provided the cDNA or gDNA that served as material.

As originally analysed: Estimation of nucleated cell counts relied on the amplification of reference gene primers. Repertoires were generated with immunoSEQ multiplex PCR, while TCRdb's copy carries only in-frame clones and drops some. Clone size and the V and J calls come from that table; the DNA yielded D and trimming. The sample contains about 59,000 clones, 91% of which appear only once. This CDR3 is 14 amino acids long. V was cut by 5 bases and J by 8 bases, with 18 bases left in between. Germline-derived CDR1 and CDR2 are MNHEY and SMNVEV (reference sequence). The chain uses TRBV27 and TRBJ1-1; TRBD1 is a possible D gene (6 bases). The receptor comes from a human donor in a cohort sampled during active COVID-19. Sequencing was carried out using peripheral blood. The CDR3 spells CASSPSTGQAEAFF. The CDR3 DNA reads as TGTGCCAGCAGTCCATCGACAGGCCAGGCAGAAGCTTTCTTT.